These T cell receptor beta chains were read from a single sample in a study of shared clonotypes between healthy human individuals. The data were produced by immunoSEQ multiplex PCR, yet TCRdb's version contains in-frame clones alone and is incomplete. Counted here are fewer than 3 million clones, about 90% occurring once; the ten biggest clones make up about 0.41%. The sample was naive CD4+ T cells from PBMCs. These TCRs come from a man aged 18-30 years in good health. Some clones in this sample may be carry-over from other donors' samples. The CDR3 runs from the conserved cysteine through the conserved F or W. The order of the fields is D gene, CDR3 length, clone size, V gene, J gene, CDR3 protein, CDR3 DNA. The D gene is left open where the match is weak. The size field is filled for only some rows; it gives once, few, many or a size class.

>-|14|-|TRBV19|TRBJ1-2
CASSWGGDPYGYTF
TGTGCCAGTAGCTGGGGTGGGGACCCCTATGGCTACACCTTC
>TRBD1|14|-|TRBV28|TRBJ2-7
CASGKDRSSYEQYF
TGTGCCAGCGGAAAGGACAGGAGCTCCTACGAGCAGTACTTC
>TRBD1|14|-|TRBV7-3|TRBJ1-1
CASSLGTGITEAFF
TGTGCCAGCAGCTTGGGGACAGGCATCACTGAAGCTTTCTTT
>-|14|once|TRBV7-8|TRBJ2-3
CASLPSSPTDTQYF
TGTGCCAGCCTCCCCTCTTCCCCCACAGATACGCAGTATTTT
>-|15|-|TRBV28|TRBJ2-2
CASIGDDLDTGELFF
TGTGCCAGCATCGGGGATGATTTGGACACCGGGGAGCTGTTTTTT
>TRBD2|13|-|TRBV30|TRBJ2-1
CAWSPGAGNEQFF
TGTGCCTGGAGTCCGGGAGCGGGGAATGAGCAGTTCTTC
>-|19|-|TRBV5-4|TRBJ2-3
CASSLGVWQTQRSTDTQYF
TGTGCCAGCAGCTTGGGCGTGTGGCAGACCCAGCGTAGCACAGATACGCAGTATTTT
>-|16|-|TRBV7-2|TRBJ2-1
CASSLGPTGTYNEQFF
TGTGCCAGCAGCTTAGGGCCGACTGGAACCTACAATGAGCAGTTCTTC
>TRBD2|13|-|TRBV6-5|TRBJ2-5
CASAPGGRETQYF
TGTGCCAGCGCCCCGGGGGGTAGAGAGACCCAGTACTTC
>-|13|-|TRBV19|TRBJ1-2
CASSISLNYSYTF
TGTGCCAGTAGTATCTCGCTTAACTATAGCTACACCTTC
>TRBD1|16|few|TRBV19|TRBJ2-4
CASSPGDRTTKNIQYF
TGTGCCAGCTCCCCCGGGGACAGAACGACCAAAAACATTCAGTACTTC
>-|17|-|TRBV5-1|TRBJ1-4
CASSLDPLLATNEKLFF
TGCGCCAGCAGCTTGGATCCGCTACTTGCAACTAATGAAAAACTGTTTTTT
>-|15|-|TRBV7-2|TRBJ1-4
CASSSRDGRNEKLFF
TGTGCCAGCAGCTCACGGGACGGTCGTAATGAAAAACTGTTTTTT
>TRBD1|15|-|TRBV2|TRBJ2-2
CASRRDRGLTGELFF
TGTGCCAGCAGGAGGGACAGGGGATTAACCGGGGAGCTGTTTTTT